The 25 T cell receptor beta chains below all came from one sample that was sequenced in a study of early T cells in non-severe SARS-CoV-2 infection. TCRdb ran MiXCR on the 5' RACE reads and lists one entry per CDR3 protein. Of some 60,000 distinct CDR3 sequences detected, 8% to 9% appear once; the ten largest clones hold roughly a sixth. Sequencing was carried out using whole blood. Source of these receptors: an adult who was a healthcare worker with PCR-confirmed SARS-CoV-2 infection or an uninfected control (not recorded which).

This CDR3 reads CASKRQALDEKLFF. CDR3 nucleotides: TGTGCCAGCAAACGACAGGCGCTTGATGAAAAACTGTTTTTT. This rearrangement joins TRBV6-2 or TRBV6-3 to TRBJ1-4; TRBD1 might be the D (6 bases). Germline V CDR1 and CDR2: MNHEY, SVGEGT. The V end was cut by 7 bases, the J end by 6 bases, with 15 bases between. The CDR3 loop spans 14 amino acids.

This clonotype was detected a few times. This chain's CDR3 is CASREQGAAWAFF. DNA for the CDR3: TGTGCCAGCAGAGAACAGGGGGCGGCATGGGCTTTCTTT. This chain connects TRBV7-2 to TRBJ1-1, with TRBD1 matching over 9 bases. Trimming took 6 bases from V and 11 from J; bases not matched to a gene: 10. The CDR3 spans 13 residues. Germline V gene lookup returns CDR1 SGHTA and CDR2 FQGNSA.

This clonotype was observed a few times. The V call is TRBV7-2, the J call TRBJ2-7; the match to TRBD2 covers 7 bases. This CDR3 is 16 amino acids long. V shed 6 bases, J shed 2 bases, and the junction held 13 bases outside the gene matches. Germline V CDR1 and CDR2: SGHTA, FQGNSA. The CDR3 DNA sequence: TGTGCCAGCAGTCCCCACGGTGTCAGCGGGGCCTACGAGCAGTACTTC. Residues: CASSPHGVSGAYEQYF.

Of note for this clonotype: Possible read error: a much larger clone is one base away. The rearrangement links TRBV28 to TRBJ1-2; D gene uncertain. From germline, CDR1 is MDHEN and CDR2 SYDVKM. The CDR3 spans 13 residues. V lost 5 bases and J 3 bases, leaving 10 bases between the germline ends. The CDR3 spells CASSPGGDYGYTF. CDR3 coding DNA: TGTGCCAGCAGTCCTGGAGGAGACTATGGCTACACCTTC.

J is TRBJ2-5 and V is TRBV15; tentatively, D is TRBD1 or TRBD2 (6 bases each). This CDR3 region has 18 residues. Trimming stripped 3 bases from V and 5 bases from J, with 25 bases between. CDR1 LNHNV and CDR2 YYDKDF come from the germline V gene (reference sequence). This CDR3 reads CATSSQGGGPEPVETQYF. Here the CDR3 DNA reads TGTGCCACCAGCAGCCAAGGTGGGGGGCCGGAACCTGTGGAGACCCAGTACTTC.

Many counts were recorded for this clonotype. This sequence joins TRBV29-1 and TRBJ2-7; TRBD2 aligns across 10 bases. This CDR3 has 13 amino acids. Germline-derived CDR1 and CDR2 are SQVTM and ANQGSEA. V was pared by 3 bases and J by 2 bases, with 1 base of the junction left unmatched. The CDR3 coding sequence is TGCAGCGTTGACCTAGCGGGGGCCTACGAGCAGTACTTC. This sequence encodes CSVDLAGAYEQYF.

At least ten counts were recorded for this clonotype. The chain links TRBV7-9 to TRBJ1-2; TRBD1 matches 11 bases. Trimming removed 3 bases from V and 6 bases from J; junction bases left unmatched: 3. CDR3 length equals 14 residues. CDR1 is SEHNR, CDR2 FQNEAQ, per germline (reference sequence). The CDR3 spells CASSLDRGHDGYTF. The CDR3, as DNA: TGTGCCAGCAGCTTGGACAGGGGGCATGATGGCTACACCTTC.

This clonotype was found many times. The CDR3, as DNA: TGCAGTGCTAGACCCCGTAGCGGGCGTGCGTTCGAGCAGTACTTC. Amino acid sequence: CSARPRSGRAFEQYF. The chain employs TRBV20-1 and TRBJ2-7, with 7 bases fitting TRBD2. The trim removed 2 bases at V and 6 bases at J, leaving 13 bases unmatched. Per the germline V gene, CDR1 is DFQATT and CDR2 is SNEGSKA (reference sequence). CDR3 size: 15 residues.

The sample holds many counts of this clonotype. V usage is TRBV25-1 and J usage is TRBJ2-3; no definite D call. The germline CDR1 and CDR2 sequences are MGHDK and SYGVNS. Deletions cut 5 bases from V and 2 bases from J, with 8 bases between. The CDR3 contains 13 residues. In nucleotides, the CDR3 is TGTGCCAGCAGTACCACCAACACAGATACGCAGTATTTT. Amino acids: CASSTTNTDTQYF.

This clonotype was seen ten or more times. As DNA, the CDR3 is TGTGCCAGCAGCGGGGGACAGGGGAAGTTCGAAAAACTGTTTTTT. This encodes CASSGGQGKFEKLFF. V and J are TRBV6-2 or TRBV6-3 and TRBJ1-4; TRBD1 matches at 10 bases. The CDR3 extends over 15 amino acids. V lost 6 bases, J lost 8 bases, and 9 bases stayed unmatched. Germline V CDR1 and CDR2: MNHEY, SVGEGT.

This clonotype was seen many times. For the CDR3, the DNA is TGTGCCACCAGTGACCATAGGGGTTCGGGCAATCAGCCCCAGCATTTT. It specifies CATSDHRGSGNQPQHF. The chain links TRBV24-1 to TRBJ1-5; a weak D match, TRBD1 (5 bases). The ends were cut back, 4 bases at V and 2 bases at J, with 14 bases in the middle. The CDR3 is 16 residues long. Germline CDR1 is KGHDR and CDR2 is SFDVKD.

Ten or more counts support this clonotype. The chain uses TRBV10-3 and TRBJ2-7; D not certain. The CDR3 is 13 residues long. The V end lost 7 bases, the J end lost 1 base, and 11 bases lay between the germline ends. Germline V gene sequence: CDR1 ENHRY, CDR2 SYGVKD. CDR3 coding DNA: TGTGCCATCACTGCCGGCAGGTCCTACGAGCAGTACTTC. Translated, it gives CAITAGRSYEQYF.

Many counts were recorded for this clonotype. The CDR3 bases are TGTGCCAGCAGCCCCCCGGGACTAGCGGGTGTCGGGGAGCTGTTTTTT. Its translation is CASSPPGLAGVGELFF. J is TRBJ2-2 and V is TRBV28; 12 positions match TRBD2. Germline V gene data show CDR1 as MDHEN and CDR2 as SYDVKM. Losses at the gene ends were 6 bases for V and 7 bases for J; bases not matched to a gene: 9. CDR3 length equals 16 residues.

A few counts support this clonotype. The rearrangement links TRBV28 to TRBJ2-1; possibly TRBD1 for D (5 bases). The V gene lost 5 bases and the J gene lost 4 bases, with 15 bases spanning the gap. This CDR3 region has 15 residues. Germline V lookup: CDR1 MDHEN, CDR2 SYDVKM. The CDR3 reads CASSPPGSLYNEQFF. The CDR3 DNA is TGTGCCAGCAGTCCCCCAGGGTCACTATACAATGAGCAGTTCTTC. The variable domain in full, with the rest retrieved from reference TRBV28 and TRBJ2-1, is DVKVTQSSRYLVKRTGEKVFLECVQDMDHENMFWYRQDPGLGLRLIYFSYDVKMKEKGDIPEGYSVSREKKERFSLILESASTNQTSMYLCASSPPGSLYNEQFFGPGTRLTVL.

Ten or more counts support this clonotype. This chain joins TRBV7-8 and TRBJ2-1, with unresolved D. This CDR3 spans 14 amino acids. Trimming took off 1 base at V and 11 bases at J, with 15 bases between the two ends. CDR1 and CDR2 from the germline V gene are SGHVS and FQNEAQ. DNA of the CDR3: TGTGCCAGCAGCTTAGTGGAGTGGAACACTCAGCAGTTCTTC. It codes for CASSLVEWNTQQFF.

This clonotype was counted many times. The V gene is TRBV29-1, the J gene TRBJ1-1; no firm D call. CDR1 is SQVTM and CDR2 is ANQGSEA in the germline V gene. Trimming removed 4 bases at V and 7 bases at J, with 7 bases between. This CDR3 has 10 amino acids. The CDR3 reads CSVAGGEAFF. CDR3 DNA sequence: TGCAGCGTTGCGGGCGGTGAAGCTTTCTTT.

This sequence joins TRBV6-5 and TRBJ2-1; 10 bases align to TRBD1. The trim removed 5 bases at V and 7 bases at J, leaving 2 bases unmatched. The germline V gene encodes CDR1 MNHEY and CDR2 SVGAGI. This CDR3 is built from 13 residues. This CDR3 reads CASSMDRGNEQFF. The CDR3 nucleotides are TGTGCCAGCAGTATGGACAGGGGGAATGAGCAGTTCTTC.

This clonotype showed up just a few times. V and J are TRBV12-3 or TRBV12-4 and TRBJ2-2; tentative D call: TRBD1 (6 bases). The CDR3 is 12 amino acids. The V end lost 5 bases, the J end lost 6 bases, and 7 bases lay between the germline ends. The DNA for the CDR3 is TGTGCCAGCAGTAACAGGGCCGGGGAGCTGTTTTTT. Translation gives CASSNRAGELFF.

This clonotype was seen ten or more times. The chain couples TRBV13 to TRBJ2-7; 8 positions agree with TRBD2. V dropped 1 base and J dropped 3; count of bases not matched to a gene: 11. This CDR3 has 17 amino acids. Germline-derived CDR1 and CDR2 are PRHDT and FYEKMQ (reference sequence). This CDR3 is CASSLEGLVGGSYEQYF. The CDR3, as DNA: TGTGCCAGCAGCTTAGAGGGACTAGTGGGAGGCAGCTACGAGCAGTACTTC.

This clonotype was seen only a few times. V and J are TRBV20-1 and TRBJ2-5; 8 bases are shared with TRBD1. Germline V gene data show CDR1 as DFQATT and CDR2 as SNEGSKA (reference sequence). The CDR3 is 14 residues long. V trimming: 5 bases; J trimming: 1 base; junction bases outside the gene matches: 6. The CDR3 DNA reads as TGCAGTGCTCAACAGGGGGACGGCCAAGAGACCCAGTACTTC. As protein: CSAQQGDGQETQYF.

There are many counts of this clonotype. The rearrangement links TRBV6-5 to TRBJ2-1; D is perhaps TRBD1 (5 bases). The germline V and J ends were trimmed by 6 bases and 0 bases, with 9 bases remaining between them. The CDR3 extends over 14 amino acids. Germline loops: CDR1 MNHEY, CDR2 SVGAGI. The CDR3 sequence is CASSQDNSYNEQFF. Written as DNA, the CDR3 is TGTGCCAGCAGCCAGGACAACTCCTACAATGAGCAGTTCTTC.

In its sample, this clonotype was seen many times. J is TRBJ2-1 and V is TRBV10-2, with TRBD2 matching 7 bases. The germline V gene encodes CDR1 WSHSY and CDR2 SAAADI. This CDR3 has 15 residues. The V and J ends lost 6 bases and 7 bases, in that order; junction bases with no gene match: 12. The CDR3 here is CASSSRGSDRNEQFF. CDR3 coding DNA: TGCGCCAGCAGCTCTCGCGGGAGCGATAGGAATGAGCAGTTCTTC.

This clonotype was observed a handful of times. The chain is built from TRBV29-1 and TRBJ1-2; weak D call: TRBD1 (5 bases). The ends were cut back, 7 bases at V and 6 bases at J, with 18 bases in the middle. The CDR3 is 13 residues long. Germline V gene sequence: CDR1 SQVTM, CDR2 ANQGSEA. CDR3 coding DNA: TGCAGCGGGCAGGGACTAAAAGGAGATGGCTACACCTTC. It translates to CSGQGLKGDGYTF.

This clonotype was counted at least ten times. The V gene is TRBV20-1, the J gene TRBJ2-5; D is possibly TRBD1 or TRBD2 (5 bases each). Trimming shortened V by 0 bases and J by 5 bases, and 16 bases separated the two germline ends. The CDR3 sequence is 15 residues long. Germline loops: CDR1 DFQATT, CDR2 SNEGSKA (reference sequence). The chain's CDR3 is CSARDQGTLLETQYF. The CDR3, as DNA: TGCAGTGCTAGAGATCAAGGGACCCTCCTCGAGACCCAGTACTTC.

This clonotype was counted ten times or more. V gene TRBV20-1 combines with J gene TRBJ2-3; possibly TRBD2 for D (5 bases). This CDR3 contains 19 residues. V lost 5 bases to trimming and J lost 2 bases, with 29 bases between them. Looked up from germline, CDR1 is DFQATT and CDR2 is SNEGSKA (reference sequence). For the CDR3, the DNA is TGCAGTGCTGACGACTATGGCGCCGACGAAGTGGTGGTCACAGATACGCAGTATTTT. Protein: CSADDYGADEVVVTDTQYF.